This entry lists 17 T cell receptor beta chains sequenced from one sample in a study of blood T cells in healthy people across ages. Next came a second PCR, run for roughly 6 to 11 cycles, which used a sample-barcoded 5' primer along with a J-beta primer mix. TCRdb reprocessed the 5' RACE reads via MiXCR and lists one record per CDR3 protein. The sample has about 780,000 distinct CDR3 sequences, roughly 24% seen once; the top ten hold about 3%. The same specimen was also included in a second study, on T cells of mothers and their children.

Sequencing was performed on blood. The receptors come from a boy younger than 18 in good health.

The CDR3 nucleotides read TGCGCCAGCAGCGCGGACCTGGGGAGCACTGAAGCTTTCTTT. Amino acid sequence: CASSADLGSTEAFF. The gene calls are TRBV5-1 and TRBJ1-1; D is ambiguous. The CDR3 is made up of 14 amino acids. The V and J ends lost 4 bases and 4 bases respectively, with 14 bases between them. The germline gives CDR1 SGHRS, CDR2 YFSETQ. Based on the CDR3 plus reference TRBV5-1 and TRBJ1-1, the full variable domain is KAGVTQTPRYLIKTRGQQVTLSCSPISGHRSVSWYQQTPGQGLQFLFEYFSETQRNKGNFPGRFSGRQFSNSRSEMNVSTLELGDSALYLCASSADLGSTEAFFGQGTRLTVV.

This clonotype was observed a few times. The chain links TRBV6-1 to TRBJ2-4, with D uncertain. In germline, CDR1 is MNHNS, CDR2 SASEGT. The CDR3 has 14 amino acids. The V and J ends lost 0 bases and 6 bases respectively, with 9 bases between them. This CDR3 is CASSEALHPNIQYF. As DNA, the CDR3 is TGTGCCAGCAGTGAAGCGCTTCACCCAAACATTCAGTACTTC.

This rearrangement joins TRBV6-5 to TRBJ2-1; D might be TRBD2 (5 bases). Germline-derived CDR1 and CDR2 are MNHEY and SVGAGI. This CDR3 is 14 amino acids long. Between the trimmed V and J ends, which lost 2 bases and 3 bases, there was a span of 8 bases. CDR3 sequence: CASSYEGNYNEQFF. The CDR3 bases are TGTGCCAGCAGTTACGAGGGTAACTACAATGAGCAGTTCTTC.

This sequence joins TRBV20-1 and TRBJ2-3; tentative D call: TRBD2 (5 bases). The CDR3 is 15 residues long. Trimming left V 3 bases short and J 1 base short, with 14 bases between. Germline lookup yields CDR1 DFQATT and CDR2 SNEGSKA (reference sequence). In DNA form, the CDR3 reads TGCAGTGCTAGTAGTCCTAGCCACCGCACAGATACGCAGTATTTT. As protein: CSASSPSHRTDTQYF.

J is TRBJ1-6 and V is TRBV20-1; no definite D call. With 7 bases removed from V and 5 bases from J, the gap between germline ends came to 6 bases. The germline V gene has CDR1 DFQATT and CDR2 SNEGSKA (reference sequence). CDR3 size: 11 residues. Written as DNA, the CDR3 is TGCAGTGACAAACATAATTCACCCCTCCACTTT. It translates to CSDKHNSPLHF.

The chain employs TRBV2 and TRBJ1-2; possibly TRBD1 for D (5 bases). Between the trimmed V and J ends, which lost 10 bases and 6 bases, there was a span of 15 bases. CDR1 SNHLY and CDR2 FYNNEI come from the germline V gene. This CDR3 has 12 amino acids. CDR3: CANGDSLNGYTF. The CDR3, as DNA: TGTGCCAACGGGGACTCCTTGAATGGCTACACCTTC.

The chain has TRBV18 and TRBJ2-7, with D perhaps matching TRBD2 (7 bases). In germline, CDR1 is KGHSH, CDR2 LQKENI. This CDR3 spans 14 amino acids. V dropped 3 bases and J dropped 3 bases, with 12 bases sitting between them. The CDR3 region is CASSPEGGGYEQYF. In DNA form, the CDR3 reads TGTGCCAGCTCACCTGAGGGAGGGGGCTACGAGCAGTACTTC. The variable domain in full, completed from reference TRBV18 and TRBJ2-7, reads NAGVMQNPRHLVRRRGQEARLRCSPMKGHSHVYWYRQLPEEGLKFMVYLQKENIIDESGMPKERFSAEFPKEGPSILRIQQVVRGDSAAYFCASSPEGGGYEQYFGPGTRLTVT.

The chain couples TRBV27 to TRBJ2-5; tentatively, D is TRBD2 (7 bases). This CDR3 has 18 residues. V was clipped by 11 bases and J by 0 bases, with 28 bases between them. Germline V gene lookup returns CDR1 MNHEY and CDR2 SMNVEV (reference sequence). The CDR3 region has the DNA TGTGCCTCTCGGCGCGGATCGGGGGGCCGGCAGTACCAAGAGACCCAGTACTTC. Encoded protein: CASRRGSGGRQYQETQYF.

This clonotype was seen only a few times. The chain combines TRBV6-1 with TRBJ2-6, with TRBD1 identical over 7 bases. CDR1 MNHNS and CDR2 SASEGT come from the germline V gene. This CDR3 has 16 residues. J lost 0 bases, V lost 11 bases, and 10 bases had no gene match. CDR3 nucleotide sequence: TGTGCCGGTTTCGGGGACAGCCACTCTGGGGCCAACGTCCTGACTTTC. Amino acids: CAGFGDSHSGANVLTF.

A remark on this clonotype: A read error is likely, as this CDR3 ends without the conserved phenylalanine or tryptophan. The genes are TRBV11-2 and TRBJ2-5; unclear D gene. Germline loops: CDR1 SGHAT, CDR2 FQNNGV. The V end lost 0 bases, the J end lost 5 bases, and 4 bases lay between the germline ends. This CDR3 spans 12 amino acids. The CDR3 DNA follows: TGTGCCAGCAGCTTAGACGGGGAGACCCAGTACCTC. It specifies CASSLDGETQYL.

This clonotype was counted between two and nine times. The rearrangement links TRBV5-1 to TRBJ2-5; D is possibly TRBD1 (5 bases). The J call may be in error: the DNA end matches TRBJ2-1 better. Germline CDR1 and CDR2: SGHRS and YFSETQ. This CDR3 has 16 residues. DNA of the CDR3: TGCGCCATCAAGGGGCCTATTTCCGGCCATTACAATGAGCAGTTCTTC. Residues: CAIKGPISGHYNEQFF.

The chain carries TRBV12-3 or TRBV12-4 and TRBJ2-3, with D possibly called TRBD1 or TRBD2 (5 bases each). V gave up 1 base and J gave up 5 bases, with 13 bases separating them. There are 15 residues in the CDR3. CDR3 in amino acids: CASSLGGTLRDTQYF. The CDR3 nucleotides are TGTGCCAGCAGTTTAGGGGGGACCCTTCGAGATACGCAGTATTTT.

This clonotype was seen a few times. This chain links TRBV20-1 with TRBJ1-1; D may be TRBD1 (5 bases). The CDR3 loop spans 15 amino acids. The V gene lost 5 bases and the J gene lost 6 bases, with 22 bases spanning the gap. The germline V gene encodes CDR1 DFQATT and CDR2 SNEGSKA (reference sequence). CDR3 region: CSAPLFTGTGPEAFF. The CDR3 DNA reads as TGCAGTGCTCCCTTGTTTACTGGGACTGGTCCTGAAGCTTTCTTT.

This clonotype was counted between two and nine times. The chain has TRBV30 and TRBJ2-7, with D possibly called TRBD1 or TRBD2 (5 bases each). The V end lost 2 bases, the J end lost 3 bases, and 14 bases lay between the germline ends. CDR1 is GTSNPN, CDR2 SVGIG, per germline (reference sequence). This CDR3 is built from 14 residues. The CDR3 reads CAWSPWGYGYEQYF. The CDR3 nucleotides read TGTGCCTGGAGTCCCTGGGGGTATGGCTACGAGCAGTACTTC. Supplemented by reference TRBV30 and TRBJ2-7, the full variable domain reads SQTIHQWPATLVQPVGSPLSLECTVEGTSNPNLYWYRQAAGRGLQLLFYSVGIGQISSEVPQNLSASRPQDRQFILSSKKLLLSDSGFYLCAWSPWGYGYEQYFGPGTRLTVT.

This clonotype was picked up a small number of times. The J gene is TRBJ2-1, the V gene TRBV7-9; D is possibly TRBD1 (6 bases). Germline loops: CDR1 SEHNR, CDR2 FQNEAQ (reference sequence). This CDR3 has 14 residues. V shed 2 bases and J shed 7 bases, with 12 bases lying between them. This CDR3 is CASSLFATGNEQFF. CDR3 DNA sequence: TGTGCCAGCAGCTTATTTGCCACAGGGAATGAGCAGTTCTTC.

The V call is TRBV9, the J call TRBJ2-2; TRBD1 might be the D (5 bases). Trimming left V 0 bases short and J 8 bases short, with 14 bases between. CDR1 and CDR2 (germline): SGDLS, YYNGEE. The CDR3 is 15 amino acids. CDR3 protein: CASSVEARGQGELFF. CDR3 DNA sequence: TGTGCCAGCAGCGTAGAAGCACGAGGACAAGGGGAGCTGTTTTTT.

This clonotype was observed a handful of times. The chain combines TRBV5-5 with TRBJ1-2; unclear D gene. V was pared by 0 bases and J by 4 bases, with 7 bases between. CDR1 SGHKS and CDR2 YYEKEE come from the germline V gene (reference sequence). The CDR3 covers 13 residues. This CDR3 reads CASSLGETYGYTF. Here the CDR3 DNA reads TGTGCCAGCAGCTTGGGAGAGACCTATGGCTACACCTTC. The full variable domain, completed using reference TRBV5-5 and TRBJ1-2, is DAGVTQSPTHLIKTRGQQVTLRCSPISGHKSVSWYQQVLGQGPQFIFQYYEKEERGRGNFPDRFSARQFPNYSSELNVNALLLGDSALYLCASSLGETYGYTFGSGTRLTVV.